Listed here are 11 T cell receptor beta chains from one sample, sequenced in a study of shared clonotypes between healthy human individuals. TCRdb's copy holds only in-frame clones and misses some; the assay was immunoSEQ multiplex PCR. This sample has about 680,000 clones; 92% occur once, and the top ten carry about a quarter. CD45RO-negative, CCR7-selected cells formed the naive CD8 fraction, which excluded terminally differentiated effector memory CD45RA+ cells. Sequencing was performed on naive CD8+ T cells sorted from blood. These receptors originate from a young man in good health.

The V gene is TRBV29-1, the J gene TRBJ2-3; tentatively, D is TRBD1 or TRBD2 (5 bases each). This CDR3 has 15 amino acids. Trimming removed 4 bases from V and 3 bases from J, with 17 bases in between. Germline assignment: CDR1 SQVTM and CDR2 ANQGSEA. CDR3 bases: TGCAGCGTTGCCCCAGTCACATGGGGGACAGATACGCAGTATTTT. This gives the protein CSVAPVTWGTDTQYF.

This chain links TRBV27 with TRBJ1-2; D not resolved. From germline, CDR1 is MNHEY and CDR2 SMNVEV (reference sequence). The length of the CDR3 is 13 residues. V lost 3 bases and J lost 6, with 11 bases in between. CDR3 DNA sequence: TGTGCCAGCAGTTTCGGAGGGCTTAATGGCTACACCTTC. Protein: CASSFGGLNGYTF.

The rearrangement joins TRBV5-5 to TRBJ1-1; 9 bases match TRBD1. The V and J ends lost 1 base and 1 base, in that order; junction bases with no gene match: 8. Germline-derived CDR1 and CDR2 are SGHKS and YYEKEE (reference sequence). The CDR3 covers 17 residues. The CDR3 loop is CASSLSAQGQGNTEAFF. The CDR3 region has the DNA TGTGCCAGCAGCTTGTCGGCCCAGGGACAGGGGAACACTGAAGCTTTCTTT.

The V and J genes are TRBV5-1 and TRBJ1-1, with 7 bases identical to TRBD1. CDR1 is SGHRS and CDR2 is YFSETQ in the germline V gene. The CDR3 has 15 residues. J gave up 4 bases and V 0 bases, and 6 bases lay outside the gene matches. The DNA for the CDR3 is TGCGCCAGCAGCTTGGCTCGACAGGGCACCACTGAAGCTTTCTTT. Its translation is CASSLARQGTTEAFF.

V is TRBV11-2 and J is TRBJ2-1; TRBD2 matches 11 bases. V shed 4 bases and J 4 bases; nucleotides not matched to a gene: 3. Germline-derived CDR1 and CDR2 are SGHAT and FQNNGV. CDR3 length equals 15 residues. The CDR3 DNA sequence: TGTGCCAGCAGCTACACTAGCGGGGGATACAATGAGCAGTTCTTC. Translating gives CASSYTSGGYNEQFF.

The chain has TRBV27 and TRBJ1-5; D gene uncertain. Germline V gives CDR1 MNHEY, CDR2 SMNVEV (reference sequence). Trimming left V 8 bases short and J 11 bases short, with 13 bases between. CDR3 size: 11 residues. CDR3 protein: CASGSSSAQHF. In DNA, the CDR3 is TGTGCCAGCGGGTCTTCGTCGGCCCAGCATTTT.

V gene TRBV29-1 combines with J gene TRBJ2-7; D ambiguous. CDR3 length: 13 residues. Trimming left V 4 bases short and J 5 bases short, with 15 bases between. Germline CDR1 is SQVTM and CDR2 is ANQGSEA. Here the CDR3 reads CSVGRRLSNEQYF. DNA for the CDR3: TGCAGCGTTGGAAGGCGGCTAAGCAACGAGCAGTACTTC.

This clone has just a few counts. CDR3 in amino acids: CASKPAGNQPQHF. CDR3 nucleotide sequence: TGTGCCAGCAAACCCGCGGGCAATCAGCCCCAGCATTTT. The chain couples TRBV27 to TRBJ1-5; D gene unclear. The V end was cut by 7 bases, the J end by 2 bases, with 9 bases between. The CDR3 is 13 residues long. The V gene's germline CDR1 is MNHEY and CDR2 SMNVEV (reference sequence).

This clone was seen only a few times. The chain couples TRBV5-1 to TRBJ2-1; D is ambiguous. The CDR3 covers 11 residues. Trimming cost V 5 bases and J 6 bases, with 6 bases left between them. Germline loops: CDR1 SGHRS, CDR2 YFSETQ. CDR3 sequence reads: CASSKPNEQFF. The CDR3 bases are TGCGCCAGCAGTAAACCCAATGAGCAGTTCTTC.

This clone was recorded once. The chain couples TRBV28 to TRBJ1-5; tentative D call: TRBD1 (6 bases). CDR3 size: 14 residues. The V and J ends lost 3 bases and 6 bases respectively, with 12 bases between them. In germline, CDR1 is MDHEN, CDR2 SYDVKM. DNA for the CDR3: TGTGCCAGCAGTTTGGGGGCAGGGACTCAGCCCCAGCATTTT. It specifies CASSLGAGTQPQHF.

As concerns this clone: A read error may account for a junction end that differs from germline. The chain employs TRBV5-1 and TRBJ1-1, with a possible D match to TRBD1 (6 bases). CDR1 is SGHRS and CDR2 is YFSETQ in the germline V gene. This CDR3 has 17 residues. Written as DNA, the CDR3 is TGCGCCAGCAGCTTGTTGGGCCCAGGGGTAGCAGGCACTCAAGCTTTCTTT. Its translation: CASSLLGPGVAGTQAFF.